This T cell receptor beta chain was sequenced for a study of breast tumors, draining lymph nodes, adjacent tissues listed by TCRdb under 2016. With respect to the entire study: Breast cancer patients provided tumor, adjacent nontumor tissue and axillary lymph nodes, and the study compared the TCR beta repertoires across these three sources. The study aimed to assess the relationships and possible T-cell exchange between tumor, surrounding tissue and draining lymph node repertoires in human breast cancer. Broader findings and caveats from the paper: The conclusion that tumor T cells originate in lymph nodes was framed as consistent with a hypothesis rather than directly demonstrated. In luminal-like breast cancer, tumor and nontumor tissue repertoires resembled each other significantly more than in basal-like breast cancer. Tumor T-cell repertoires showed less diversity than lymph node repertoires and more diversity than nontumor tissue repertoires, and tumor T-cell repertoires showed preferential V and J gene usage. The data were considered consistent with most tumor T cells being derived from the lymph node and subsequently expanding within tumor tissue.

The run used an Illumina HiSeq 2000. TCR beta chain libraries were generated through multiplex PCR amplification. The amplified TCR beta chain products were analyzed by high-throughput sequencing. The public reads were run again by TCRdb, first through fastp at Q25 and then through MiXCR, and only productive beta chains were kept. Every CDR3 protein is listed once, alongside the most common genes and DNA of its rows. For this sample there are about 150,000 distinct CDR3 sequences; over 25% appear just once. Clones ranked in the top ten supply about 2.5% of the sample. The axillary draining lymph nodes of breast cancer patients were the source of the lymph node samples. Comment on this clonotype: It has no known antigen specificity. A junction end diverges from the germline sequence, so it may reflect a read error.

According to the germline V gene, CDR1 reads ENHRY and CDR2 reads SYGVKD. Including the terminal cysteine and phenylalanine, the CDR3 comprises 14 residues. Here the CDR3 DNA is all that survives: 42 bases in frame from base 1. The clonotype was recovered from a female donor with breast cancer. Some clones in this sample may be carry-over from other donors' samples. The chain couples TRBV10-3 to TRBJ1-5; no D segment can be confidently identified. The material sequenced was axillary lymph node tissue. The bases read TGTGCCATCAGTGATGGGGTAAATAATCAGTCCCAGCATTTT. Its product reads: CAISDGVNNQSQHF.